One and the same sample provided the 6 T cell receptor beta chains below, sequenced in a study of T cells in Graves' hyperthyroidism and ophthalmopathy. Using RNA transcripts as the source, TCR beta CDR3 regions were amplified. A set of HTBI primers served as the primers for a first-round RT-PCR of the TCR CDR3. TCRdb fed the multiplex PCR reads into MiXCR, producing one record per CDR3 protein. The sample carries tens of thousands of distinct CDR3 sequences, around 48% recorded once. Sequenced material: blood. Source of these receptors: a woman in her 50s with Graves' hyperthyroidism that later progressed to Graves' ophthalmopathy.

This clonotype occurred many times. The chain has TRBV6-5 and TRBJ1-2, with 7 bases identical to TRBD1. There are 15 residues in the CDR3. Trimming at V came to 6 bases and at J to 2 bases, leaving 9 bases not matched to a gene. Germline lookup yields CDR1 MNHEY and CDR2 SVGAGI. The CDR3 here is CASRQPGQQNYGYTF. The CDR3 region has the DNA TGTGCCAGCAGACAACCGGGACAGCAAAACTATGGCTACACCTTC.

J is TRBJ1-1 and V is TRBV7-8, with a weak D call TRBD1 (5 bases). The germline CDR1 and CDR2 sequences are SGHVS and FQNEAQ. This CDR3 contains 14 residues. The germline V and J ends were trimmed by 0 bases and 3 bases, with 8 bases remaining between them. CDR3 region: CASSLAREYTEAFF. DNA of the CDR3: TGTGCCAGCAGCTTAGCCAGGGAATACACTGAAGCTTTCTTT.

This clonotype was detected many times. The chain couples TRBV20-1 to TRBJ2-5; D is ambiguous. This CDR3 region has 14 residues. Deletions cut 6 bases from V and 7 bases from J, with 21 bases between. Germline lookup yields CDR1 DFQATT and CDR2 SNEGSKA (reference sequence). The CDR3 sequence is CSAPLSDSLGTQYF. CDR3 DNA sequence: TGCAGTGCCCCCCTTAGTGATTCGTTGGGGACCCAGTACTTC.

The J gene is TRBJ1-5, the V gene TRBV6-6, with TRBD1 identical over 8 bases. This CDR3 spans 16 amino acids. Germline CDR1 is MNHNY and CDR2 is SVGAGI (reference sequence). Unmatched junction bases numbered 6, after V lost 2 bases and J lost 3 bases. CDR3 loop: CASSYGQGGDNQPQHF. The CDR3, as DNA: TGTGCCAGCAGTTACGGACAGGGAGGAGACAATCAGCCCCAGCATTTT.

The table lists this clonotype with many counts. This chain uses TRBV20-1 with TRBJ1-1; TRBD1 matches at 7 bases. Germline V gene sequence: CDR1 DFQATT, CDR2 SNEGSKA (reference sequence). Losses at the gene ends were 6 bases for V and 7 bases for J; bases not matched to a gene: 11. The CDR3 extends over 13 amino acids. In nucleotides, the CDR3 is TGCAGTGCCGGTTCAAGACAGGGCGGTGAAGCTTTCTTT. Residues: CSAGSRQGGEAFF.

This clonotype was counted ten times or more. In DNA, the CDR3 is TGCGCCAGCAGCTTGACAGGGACCATGAACACTGAAGCTTTCTTT. As protein: CASSLTGTMNTEAFF. J is TRBJ1-1 and V is TRBV5-1, with D possibly being TRBD1 (6 bases). Per germline, CDR1 SGHRS and CDR2 YFSETQ. Deletions cut 1 base from V and 0 bases from J, with 10 bases between. This CDR3 spans 15 amino acids.